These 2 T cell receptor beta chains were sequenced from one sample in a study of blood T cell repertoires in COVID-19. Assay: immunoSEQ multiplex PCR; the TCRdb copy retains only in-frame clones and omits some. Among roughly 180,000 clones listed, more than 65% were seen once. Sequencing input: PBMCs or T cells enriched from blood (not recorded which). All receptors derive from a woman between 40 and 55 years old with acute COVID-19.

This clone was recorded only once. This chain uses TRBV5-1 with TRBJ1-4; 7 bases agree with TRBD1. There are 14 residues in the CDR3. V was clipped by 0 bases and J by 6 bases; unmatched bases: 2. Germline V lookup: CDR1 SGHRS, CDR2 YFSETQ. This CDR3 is CASSLGDSDEKLFF. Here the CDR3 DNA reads TGCGCCAGCAGCTTGGGGGACAGTGATGAAAAACTGTTTTTT.

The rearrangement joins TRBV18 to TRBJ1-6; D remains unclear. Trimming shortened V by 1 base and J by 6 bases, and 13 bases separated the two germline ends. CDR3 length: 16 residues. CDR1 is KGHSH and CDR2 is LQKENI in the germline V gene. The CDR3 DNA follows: TGTGCCAGCTCACCACTGCCAGACTTACCTAATTCACCCCTCCACTTT. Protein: CASSPLPDLPNSPLHF.